The 10 T cell receptor beta chains below were found in one sample sequenced in a study of radiation and T cells in renal cell carcinoma (dated by TCRdb to the early 2020s). Library generation was performed with the immunoSEQ multiplex PCR assay. As stored in TCRdb, this immuneACCESS dataset retains in-frame rearrangements with V and J assigned. A fraction of the clones does not appear; measured against another copy, unresolved V genes explain less than half of the discrepancy, and the remainder lacks a known reason. The sample table shows 100,000 to 150,000 clones, and 88% are seen once. The ten biggest clones cover 5.8% of the sample. The sample's time point label is to be understood as: blood 2 weeks post-SBRT. Interpreted using the paper, the treatment or condition label stands for: 15 Gy SBRT to primary tumor, nephrectomy 4 weeks later. The sample was blood, taken from a patient whose treatment included radiotherapy and nephrectomy. The receptors derive from a woman in her seventies with renal cell carcinoma.

V and J are TRBV7-2 and TRBJ2-1, with TRBD2 matching 10 bases. Losses at the gene ends were 1 base for V and 9 bases for J; bases not matched to a gene: 6. This CDR3 contains 15 residues. The germline CDR1 and CDR2 sequences are SGHTA and FQGNSA. The CDR3 bases are TGTGCCAGCAGCTTAGTGCCAGCGGGGGGGGTTGAGCAGTTCTTC. Its translation: CASSLVPAGGVEQFF.

The chain combines TRBV30 with TRBJ1-4, with 11 nucleotides matching TRBD1. CDR3 size: 15 residues. V gave up 5 bases and J gave up 5 bases; unmatched junction bases: 7. Germline V gene sequence: CDR1 GTSNPN, CDR2 SVGIG (reference sequence). CDR3 loop: CAWGGQGDLNEKLFF. CDR3 coding DNA: TGTGCCTGGGGGGGACAGGGGGACTTAAATGAAAAACTGTTTTTT.

The CDR3 coding sequence is TGTGCCAGCAGCCCTATCGACAGGACCGGCTCCTACGAGCAGTACTTC. Translating it yields CASSPIDRTGSYEQYF. The chain couples TRBV11-2 to TRBJ2-7; TRBD1 is a possible D gene (6 bases). The CDR3 is made up of 16 amino acids. From germline, CDR1 is SGHAT and CDR2 FQNNGV. V lost 5 bases, J lost 0 bases, and 17 bases lay in between.

The rearrangement joins TRBV7-3 to TRBJ1-1; the D gene is possibly TRBD1 (5 bases). Trimming took 6 bases from V and 6 from J, leaving 17 bases between them. This CDR3 has 14 residues. Germline V gene sequence: CDR1 SGHTA, CDR2 FQGTGA. CDR3 amino acids: CASSEGTTRAEAFF. The DNA for the CDR3 is TGTGCCAGCAGTGAAGGGACCACGAGGGCTGAAGCTTTCTTT. Full variable domain (rest looked up from reference TRBV7-3 and TRBJ1-1): GAGVSQTPSNKVTEKGKYVELRCDPISGHTALYWYRQSLGQGPEFLIYFQGTGAADDSGLPNDRFFAVRPEGSVSTLKIQRTERGDSAVYLCASSEGTTRAEAFFGQGTRLTVV.

The chain carries TRBV5-1 and TRBJ2-3, with 10 bases that match TRBD2. The ends lost 0 bases at V and 3 bases at J; junction bases unmatched: 7. The CDR3 contains 17 residues. The germline V gene has CDR1 SGHRS and CDR2 YFSETQ. Here the CDR3 DNA reads TGCGCCAGCAGCTTGGCCGGGCTAGCGGGAGCTACAGATACGCAGTATTTT. It is translated as CASSLAGLAGATDTQYF. Looking up the rest from reference TRBV5-1 and TRBJ2-3 gives the full variable domain: KAGVTQTPRYLIKTRGQQVTLSCSPISGHRSVSWYQQTPGQGLQFLFEYFSETQRNKGNFPGRFSGRQFSNSRSEMNVSTLELGDSALYLCASSLAGLAGATDTQYFGPGTRLTVL.

The chain couples TRBV5-4 to TRBJ2-7; D possibly corresponds to TRBD1 (6 bases). Trimming took off 5 bases at V and 0 bases at J, with 9 bases between the two ends. This CDR3 region has 13 residues. The V gene's germline CDR1 is SGHNT and CDR2 YYREEE (reference sequence). The CDR3 sequence is CASRSTGSYEQYF. CDR3 in DNA: TGTGCCAGCAGATCGACAGGCTCCTACGAGCAGTACTTC.

This clone was detected only once. The chain has TRBV5-6 and TRBJ1-3, with D perhaps matching TRBD1 (6 bases). This CDR3 is built from 16 residues. CDR1 is SGHDT and CDR2 is YYEEEE in the germline V gene. The germline V and J ends were trimmed by 1 base and 0 bases, with 11 bases remaining between them. CDR3 in amino acids: CASSLRGALSGNTIYF. The CDR3 DNA sequence: TGTGCCAGCAGCTTGAGGGGGGCCCTCTCTGGAAACACCATATATTTT.

Note on this clone: Other DNA sequences in the same sample also yield this CDR3. The chain is built from TRBV7-9 and TRBJ1-3, with no clear D. V gave up 3 bases and J gave up 0 bases, with 9 bases separating them. The CDR3 runs 15 residues. Germline-derived CDR1 and CDR2 are SEHNR and FQNEAQ (reference sequence). As DNA, the CDR3 is TGTGCCAGCAGCTTGGGGTCGAGCTCTGGAAACACCATATATTTT. As protein: CASSLGSSSGNTIYF.

V is TRBV27 and J is TRBJ1-1; maybe TRBD1 (6 bases). The germline V gene encodes CDR1 MNHEY and CDR2 SMNVEV (reference sequence). V was cut by 5 bases and J by 4 bases, with 11 bases left in between. This CDR3 comprises 13 residues. The CDR3 bases are TGTGCCAGCAGTATAACAGGGAGCACTGAAGCTTTCTTT. Residues: CASSITGSTEAFF.

About this clone: Other DNA sequences in the sample encode the same CDR3. This chain uses TRBV5-1 with TRBJ1-1; unclear D gene. This CDR3 has 16 residues. The V gene's germline CDR1 is SGHRS and CDR2 YFSETQ. The V and J ends lost 0 bases and 0 bases respectively, with 12 bases between them. DNA of the CDR3: TGCGCCAGCAGCTTGGACTCACAGATACTGAACACTGAAGCTTTCTTT. This sequence encodes CASSLDSQILNTEAFF.